The present T cell receptor (beta chain) was sequenced within a study of blood T cell repertoires in COVID-19. Overall study context: The United States, Italy and Spain were the sources of the acute and convalescent COVID-19 samples. T cells, B-cell-depleted T cells, or PBMCs provided the cDNA or gDNA that served as material.

Original handling: From reference gene primer amplification, estimates of nucleated cell counts were derived. Data came from immunoSEQ multiplex PCR; TCRdb stores just in-frame clones and leaves some out. That table supplies the V and J calls and clone size; D and trimming were determined from the DNA. This sample carries tens of thousands of clones, roughly 80% of them seen once, and the ten largest clones take approximately 7%. Patients from Seattle were sampled longitudinally, starting during active infection. CDR1 is SGHRS, CDR2 YFSETQ, per germline. CDR3 size: 15 residues. The junction had 8 bases not matched to a gene; V was cut back by 1 base and J by 7 bases.

This receptor was obtained from a man younger than 45 with COVID-19, enrolled during active disease. This chain uses TRBV5-1 with TRBJ2-1, with 7 bases that match TRBD2. Sequences were obtained from peripheral blood. The CDR3 coding sequence is TGCGCCAGCAGCTTGAGTCGGCGGGAGAGAAATGAGCAGTTCTTC. Translated: CASSLSRRERNEQFF. Combining the CDR3 with reference TRBV5-1 and TRBJ2-1 gives the whole variable domain KAGVTQTPRYLIKTRGQQVTLSCSPISGHRSVSWYQQTPGQGLQFLFEYFSETQRNKGNFPGRFSGRQFSNSRSEMNVSTLELGDSALYLCASSLSRRERNEQFFGPGTRLTVL.